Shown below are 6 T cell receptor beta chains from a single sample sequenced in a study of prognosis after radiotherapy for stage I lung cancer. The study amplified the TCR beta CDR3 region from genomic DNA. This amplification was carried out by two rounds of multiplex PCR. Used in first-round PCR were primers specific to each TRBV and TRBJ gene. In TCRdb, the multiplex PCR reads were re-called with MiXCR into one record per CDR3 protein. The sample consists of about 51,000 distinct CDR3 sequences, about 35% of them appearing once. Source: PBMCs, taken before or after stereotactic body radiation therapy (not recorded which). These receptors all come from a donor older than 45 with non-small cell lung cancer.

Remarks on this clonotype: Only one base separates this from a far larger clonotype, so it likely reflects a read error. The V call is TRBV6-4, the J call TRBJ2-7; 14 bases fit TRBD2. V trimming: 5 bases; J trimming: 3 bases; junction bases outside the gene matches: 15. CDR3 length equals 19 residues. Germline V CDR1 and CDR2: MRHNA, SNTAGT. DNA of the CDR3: TGTGCCAGCAGTTCGAGACTAGCGGGAGGGCGCCCCTTCTACTACGAGCAGTACTTC. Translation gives CASSSRLAGGRPFYYEQYF.

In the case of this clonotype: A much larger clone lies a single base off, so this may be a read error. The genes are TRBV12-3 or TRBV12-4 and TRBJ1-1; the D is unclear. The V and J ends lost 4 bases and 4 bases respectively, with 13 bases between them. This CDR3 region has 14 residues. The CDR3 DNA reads TGTGCCAGCAGTTCGTTTGGAGACGGCACTGAAGCTTTCTTT. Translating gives CASSSFGDGTEAFF.

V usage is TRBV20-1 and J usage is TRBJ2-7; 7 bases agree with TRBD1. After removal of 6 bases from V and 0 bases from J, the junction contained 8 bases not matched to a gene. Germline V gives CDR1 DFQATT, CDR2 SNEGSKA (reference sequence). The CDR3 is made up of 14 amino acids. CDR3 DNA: TGCAGTGCCTCCGACAGGGAAAACTCCTACGAGCAGTACTTC. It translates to CSASDRENSYEQYF.

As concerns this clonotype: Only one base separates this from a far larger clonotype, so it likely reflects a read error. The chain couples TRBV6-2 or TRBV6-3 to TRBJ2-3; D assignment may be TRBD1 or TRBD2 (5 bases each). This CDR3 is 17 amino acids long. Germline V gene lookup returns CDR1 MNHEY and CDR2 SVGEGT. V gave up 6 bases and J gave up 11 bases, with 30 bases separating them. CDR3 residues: CASSAPTGTVVRRMQYF. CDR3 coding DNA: TGTGCCAGCAGCGCCCCCACCGGGACGGTCGTCAGAAGGATGCAGTATTTT.

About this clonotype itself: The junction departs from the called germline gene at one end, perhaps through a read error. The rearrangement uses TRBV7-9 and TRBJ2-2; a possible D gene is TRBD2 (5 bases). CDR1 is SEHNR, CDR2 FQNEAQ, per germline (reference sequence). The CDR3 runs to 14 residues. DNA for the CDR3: TGTGCCAGCAGCTTAGTGGAACACACCGGGGAGATGTTTTTT. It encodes CASSLVEHTGEMFF.

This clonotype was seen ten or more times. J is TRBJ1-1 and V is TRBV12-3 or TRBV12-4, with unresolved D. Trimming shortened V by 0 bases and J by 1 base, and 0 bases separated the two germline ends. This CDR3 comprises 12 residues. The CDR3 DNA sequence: TGTGCCAGCAGTTTAGCGAACACTGAAGCTTTCTTT. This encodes CASSLANTEAFF.